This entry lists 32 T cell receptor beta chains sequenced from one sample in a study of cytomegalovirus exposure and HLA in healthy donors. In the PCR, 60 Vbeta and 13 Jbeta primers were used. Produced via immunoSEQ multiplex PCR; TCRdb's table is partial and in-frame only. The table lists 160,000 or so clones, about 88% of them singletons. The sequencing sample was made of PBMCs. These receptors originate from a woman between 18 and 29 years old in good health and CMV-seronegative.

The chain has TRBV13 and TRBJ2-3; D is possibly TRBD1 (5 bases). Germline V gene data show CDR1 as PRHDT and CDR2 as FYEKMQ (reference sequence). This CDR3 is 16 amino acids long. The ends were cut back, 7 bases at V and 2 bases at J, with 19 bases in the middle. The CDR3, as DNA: TGTGCCAGCACCTTCCGGACAACCCCAACCACAGATACGCAGTATTTT. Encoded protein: CASTFRTTPTTDTQYF.

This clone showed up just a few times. Here the CDR3 reads CATSRSRGEGKLFF. The CDR3 coding sequence is TGTGCCACCAGCAGATCTCGGGGGGAGGGAAAACTGTTTTTT. The chain carries TRBV15 and TRBJ1-4, with D perhaps TRBD1 (5 bases). This CDR3 is built from 14 residues. CDR1 is LNHNV, CDR2 YYDKDF, per germline (reference sequence). V shed 2 bases and J shed 10 bases, with 14 bases lying between them.

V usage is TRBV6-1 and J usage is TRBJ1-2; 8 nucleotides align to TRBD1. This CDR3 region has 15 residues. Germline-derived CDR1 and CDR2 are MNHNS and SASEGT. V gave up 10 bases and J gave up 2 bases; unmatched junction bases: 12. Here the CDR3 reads CATSGTGLGNYGYTF. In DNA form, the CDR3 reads TGTGCCACCAGCGGGACAGGCCTTGGAAACTATGGCTACACCTTC.

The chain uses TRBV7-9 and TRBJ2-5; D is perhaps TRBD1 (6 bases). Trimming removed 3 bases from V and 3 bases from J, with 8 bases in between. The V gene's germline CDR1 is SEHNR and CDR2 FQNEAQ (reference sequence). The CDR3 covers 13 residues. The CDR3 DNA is TGTGCCAGCAGCTTTCAGGGGAAAGAGACCCAGTACTTC. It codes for CASSFQGKETQYF.

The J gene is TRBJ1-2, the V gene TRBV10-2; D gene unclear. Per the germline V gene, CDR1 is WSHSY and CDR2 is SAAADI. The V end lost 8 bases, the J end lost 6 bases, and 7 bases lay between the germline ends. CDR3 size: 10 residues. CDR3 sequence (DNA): TGCGCCAGCGGCCAGGATGGCTACACCTTC. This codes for CASGQDGYTF.

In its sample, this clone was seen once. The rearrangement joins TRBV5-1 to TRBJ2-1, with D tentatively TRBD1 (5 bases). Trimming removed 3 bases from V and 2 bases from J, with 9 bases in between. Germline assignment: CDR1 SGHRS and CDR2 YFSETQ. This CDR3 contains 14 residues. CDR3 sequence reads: CASSSQEPYNEQFF. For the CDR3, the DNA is TGCGCCAGCAGCTCACAGGAACCCTACAATGAGCAGTTCTTC.

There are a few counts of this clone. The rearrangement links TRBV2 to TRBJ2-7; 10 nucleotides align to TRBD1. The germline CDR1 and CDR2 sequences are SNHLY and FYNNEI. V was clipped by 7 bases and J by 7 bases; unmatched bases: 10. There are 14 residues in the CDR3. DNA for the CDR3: TGTGCCAGCACCCTCCGGGACAGGGGTCGGGAGCAGTACTTC. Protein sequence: CASTLRDRGREQYF.

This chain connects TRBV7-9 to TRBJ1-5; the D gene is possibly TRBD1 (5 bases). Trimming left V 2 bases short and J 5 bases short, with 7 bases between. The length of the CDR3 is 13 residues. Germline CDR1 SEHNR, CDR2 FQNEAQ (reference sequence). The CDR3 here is CASSLQGYQPQHF. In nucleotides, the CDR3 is TGTGCCAGCAGCTTACAGGGATATCAGCCCCAGCATTTT.

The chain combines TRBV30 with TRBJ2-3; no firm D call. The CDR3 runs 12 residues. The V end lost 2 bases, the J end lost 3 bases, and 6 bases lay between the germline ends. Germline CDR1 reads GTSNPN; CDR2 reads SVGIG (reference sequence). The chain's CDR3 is CAWSTRTDTQYF. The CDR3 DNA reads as TGTGCCTGGAGTACGAGGACAGATACGCAGTATTTT.

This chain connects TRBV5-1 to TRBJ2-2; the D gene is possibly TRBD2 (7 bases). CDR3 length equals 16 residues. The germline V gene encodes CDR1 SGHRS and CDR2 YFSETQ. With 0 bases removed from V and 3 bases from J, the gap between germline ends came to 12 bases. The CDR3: CASSLEGGHDTGELFF. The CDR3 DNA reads TGCGCCAGCAGCTTGGAGGGGGGGCACGACACCGGGGAGCTGTTTTTT.

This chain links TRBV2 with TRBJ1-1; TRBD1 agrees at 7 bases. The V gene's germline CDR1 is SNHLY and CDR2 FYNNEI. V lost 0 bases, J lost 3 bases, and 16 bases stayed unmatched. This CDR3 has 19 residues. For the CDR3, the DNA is TGTGCCAGCAGTGAAGCGCTTCTGGGACAGAAGGGGGAGGACACTGAAGCTTTCTTT. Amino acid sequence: CASSEALLGQKGEDTEAFF.

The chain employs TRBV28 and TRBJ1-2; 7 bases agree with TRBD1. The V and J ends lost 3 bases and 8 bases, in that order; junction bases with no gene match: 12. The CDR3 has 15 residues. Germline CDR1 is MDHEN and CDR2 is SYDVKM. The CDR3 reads CASSLPNRGRRGYTF. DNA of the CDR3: TGTGCCAGCAGTTTGCCCAACAGGGGACGTCGAGGCTACACCTTC.

The CDR3 bases are TGTGCCAGCAGCCAAGAATCGGGTCAGCCCCAGCATTTT. It yields the protein CASSQESGQPQHF. The chain has TRBV4-2 and TRBJ1-5; D remains unclear. This CDR3 region has 13 residues. V was cut by 0 bases and J by 6 bases, with 6 bases left in between. CDR1 LGHNA and CDR2 YNFKEQ come from the germline V gene.

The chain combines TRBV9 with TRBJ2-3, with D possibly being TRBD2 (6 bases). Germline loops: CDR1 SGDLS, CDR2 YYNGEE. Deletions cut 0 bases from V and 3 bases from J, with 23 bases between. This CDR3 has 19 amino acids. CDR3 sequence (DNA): TGTGCCAGCAGCGTAGCTAGGAGCGGGCCTCGCTCGGGAACAGATACGCAGTATTTT. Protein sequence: CASSVARSGPRSGTDTQYF. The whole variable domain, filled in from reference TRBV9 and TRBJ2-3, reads DSGVTQTPKHLITATGQRVTLRCSPRSGDLSVYWYQQSLDQGLQFLIQYYNGEERAKGNILERFSAQQFPDLHSELNLSSLELGDSALYFCASSVARSGPRSGTDTQYFGPGTRLTVL.

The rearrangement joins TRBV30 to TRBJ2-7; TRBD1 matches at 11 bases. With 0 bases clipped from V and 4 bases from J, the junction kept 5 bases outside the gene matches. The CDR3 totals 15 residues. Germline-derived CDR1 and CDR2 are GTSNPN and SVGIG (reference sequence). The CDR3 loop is CAWSVGGTGGYEQYF. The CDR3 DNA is TGTGCCTGGAGTGTAGGAGGGACAGGGGGTTACGAGCAGTACTTC.

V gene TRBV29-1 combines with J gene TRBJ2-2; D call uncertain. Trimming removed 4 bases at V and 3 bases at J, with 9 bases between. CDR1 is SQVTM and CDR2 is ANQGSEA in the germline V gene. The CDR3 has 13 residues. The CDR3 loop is CSVATVYTGELFF. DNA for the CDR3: TGCAGCGTTGCCACAGTATACACCGGGGAGCTGTTTTTT.

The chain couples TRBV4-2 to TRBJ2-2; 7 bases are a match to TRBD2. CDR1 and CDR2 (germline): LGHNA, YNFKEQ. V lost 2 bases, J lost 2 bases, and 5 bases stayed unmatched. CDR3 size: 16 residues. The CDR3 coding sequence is TGTGCCAGCAGCCAACGGCTAGCGGATAACACCGGGGAGCTGTTTTTT. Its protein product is CASSQRLADNTGELFF.

The CDR3 protein is CASSPTGQGFPQHF. As DNA, the CDR3 is TGTGCCAGCTCGCCCACGGGACAGGGCTTTCCCCAGCATTTT. This chain joins TRBV18 and TRBJ1-5; TRBD1 agrees at 9 bases. CDR1 and CDR2 (germline): KGHSH, LQKENI. V lost 6 bases to trimming and J lost 10 bases; unmatched junction nucleotides: 10. The CDR3 contains 14 residues.

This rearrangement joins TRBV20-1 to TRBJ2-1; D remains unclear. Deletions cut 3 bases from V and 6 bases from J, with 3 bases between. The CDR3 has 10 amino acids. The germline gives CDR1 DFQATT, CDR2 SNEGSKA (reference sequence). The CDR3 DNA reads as TGCAGTGCTAGTCTCAATGAGCAGTTCTTC. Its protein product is CSASLNEQFF.

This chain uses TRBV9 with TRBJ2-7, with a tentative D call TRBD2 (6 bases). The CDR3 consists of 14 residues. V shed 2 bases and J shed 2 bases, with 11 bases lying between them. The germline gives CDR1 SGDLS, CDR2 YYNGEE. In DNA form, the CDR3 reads TGTGCCAGCAGCGTTGGGGGGACCCCCTACGAGCAGTACTTC. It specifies CASSVGGTPYEQYF.

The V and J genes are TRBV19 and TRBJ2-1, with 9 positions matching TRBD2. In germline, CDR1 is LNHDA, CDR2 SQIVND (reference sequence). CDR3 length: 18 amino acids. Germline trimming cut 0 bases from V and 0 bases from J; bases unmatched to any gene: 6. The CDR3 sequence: CASSIEDSGRYSYNEQFF. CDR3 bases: TGTGCCAGTAGTATAGAGGATAGCGGGAGATACTCCTACAATGAGCAGTTCTTC.

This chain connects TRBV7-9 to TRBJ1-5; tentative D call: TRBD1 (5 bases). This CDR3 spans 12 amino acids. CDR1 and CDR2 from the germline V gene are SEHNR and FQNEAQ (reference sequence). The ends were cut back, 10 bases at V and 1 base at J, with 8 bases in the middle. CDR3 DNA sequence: TGTGCCACCCAGGGAAGCAATCAGCCCCAGCATTTT. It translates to CATQGSNQPQHF.

The CDR3 sequence: CASSAVPGLAESSYNEQFF. The CDR3, as DNA: TGCGCCAGCAGTGCGGTACCGGGACTAGCGGAGAGCTCCTACAATGAGCAGTTCTTC. The gene calls are TRBV10-2 and TRBJ2-1, with 11 positions matching TRBD2. V lost 4 bases and J lost 0; bases outside the gene matches: 11. Germline V gene lookup returns CDR1 WSHSY and CDR2 SAAADI. The CDR3 totals 19 residues.

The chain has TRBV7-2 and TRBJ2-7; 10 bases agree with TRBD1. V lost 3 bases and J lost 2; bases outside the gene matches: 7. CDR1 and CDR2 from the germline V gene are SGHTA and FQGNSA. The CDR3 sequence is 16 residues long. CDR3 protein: CASSFQSGQGPYEQYF. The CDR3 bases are TGTGCCAGCAGCTTCCAATCGGGACAGGGGCCCTACGAGCAGTACTTC.

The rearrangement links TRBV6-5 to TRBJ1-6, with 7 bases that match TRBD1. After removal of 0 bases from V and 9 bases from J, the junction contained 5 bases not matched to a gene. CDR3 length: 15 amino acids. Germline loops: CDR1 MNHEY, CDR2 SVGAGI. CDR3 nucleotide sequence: TGTGCCAGCAGTTACTCAAACAGGGGCGGTTCACCCCTCCACTTT. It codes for CASSYSNRGGSPLHF.

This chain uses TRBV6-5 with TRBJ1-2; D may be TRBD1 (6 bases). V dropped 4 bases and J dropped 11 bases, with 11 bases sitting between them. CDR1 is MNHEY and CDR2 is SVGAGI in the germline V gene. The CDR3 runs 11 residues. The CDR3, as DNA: TGTGCCAGCAGTTCGGGACATCTATACACCTTC. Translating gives CASSSGHLYTF.

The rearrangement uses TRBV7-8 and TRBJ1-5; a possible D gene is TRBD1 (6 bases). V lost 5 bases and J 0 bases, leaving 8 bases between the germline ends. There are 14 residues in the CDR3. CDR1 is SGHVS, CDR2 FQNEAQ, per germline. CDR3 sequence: CASSTGFSNQPQHF. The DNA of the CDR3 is TGTGCCAGCAGCACAGGGTTTAGCAATCAGCCCCAGCATTTT.

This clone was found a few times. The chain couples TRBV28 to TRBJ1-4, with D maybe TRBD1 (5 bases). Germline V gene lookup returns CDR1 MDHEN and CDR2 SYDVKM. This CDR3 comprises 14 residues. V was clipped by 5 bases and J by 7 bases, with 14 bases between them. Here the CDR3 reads CASSVQVTFEKLFF. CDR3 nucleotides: TGTGCCAGCAGTGTACAGGTTACCTTTGAAAAACTGTTTTTT.

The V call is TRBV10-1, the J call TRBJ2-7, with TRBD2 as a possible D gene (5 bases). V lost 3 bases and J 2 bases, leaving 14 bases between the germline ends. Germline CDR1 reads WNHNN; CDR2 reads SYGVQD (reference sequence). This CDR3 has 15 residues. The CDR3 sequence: CASSDWSGKAYEQYF. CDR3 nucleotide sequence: TGCGCCAGCAGTGATTGGTCGGGGAAGGCCTACGAGCAGTACTTC.

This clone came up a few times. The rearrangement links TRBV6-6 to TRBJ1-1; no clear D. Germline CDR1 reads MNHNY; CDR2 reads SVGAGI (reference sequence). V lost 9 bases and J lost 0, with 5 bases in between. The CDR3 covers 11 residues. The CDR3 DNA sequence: TGTGCCAGTATTCTGAACACTGAAGCTTTCTTT. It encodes CASILNTEAFF.

The DNA of the CDR3 is TGTGCCAGCAACCCTACAGGGGGGGTTGGCTACACCTTC. Amino acid sequence: CASNPTGGVGYTF. The chain employs TRBV2 and TRBJ1-2, with 8 bases aligning to TRBD1. This CDR3 is 13 amino acids long. The trim removed 7 bases at V and 7 bases at J, leaving 8 bases unmatched. The germline CDR1 and CDR2 sequences are SNHLY and FYNNEI.

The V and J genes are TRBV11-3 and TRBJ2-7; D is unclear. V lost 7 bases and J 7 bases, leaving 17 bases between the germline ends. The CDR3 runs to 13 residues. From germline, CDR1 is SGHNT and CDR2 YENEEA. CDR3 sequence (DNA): TGTGCCAGCAACCTAGGAGTCGGGTTTGAGCAGTACTTC. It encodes CASNLGVGFEQYF. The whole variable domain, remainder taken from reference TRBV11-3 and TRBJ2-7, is EAGVVQSPRYKIIEKKQPVAFWCNPISGHNTLYWYLQNLGQGPELLIRYENEEAVDDSQLPKDRFSAERLKGVDSTLKIQPAELGDSAVYLCASNLGVGFEQYFGPGTRLTVT.